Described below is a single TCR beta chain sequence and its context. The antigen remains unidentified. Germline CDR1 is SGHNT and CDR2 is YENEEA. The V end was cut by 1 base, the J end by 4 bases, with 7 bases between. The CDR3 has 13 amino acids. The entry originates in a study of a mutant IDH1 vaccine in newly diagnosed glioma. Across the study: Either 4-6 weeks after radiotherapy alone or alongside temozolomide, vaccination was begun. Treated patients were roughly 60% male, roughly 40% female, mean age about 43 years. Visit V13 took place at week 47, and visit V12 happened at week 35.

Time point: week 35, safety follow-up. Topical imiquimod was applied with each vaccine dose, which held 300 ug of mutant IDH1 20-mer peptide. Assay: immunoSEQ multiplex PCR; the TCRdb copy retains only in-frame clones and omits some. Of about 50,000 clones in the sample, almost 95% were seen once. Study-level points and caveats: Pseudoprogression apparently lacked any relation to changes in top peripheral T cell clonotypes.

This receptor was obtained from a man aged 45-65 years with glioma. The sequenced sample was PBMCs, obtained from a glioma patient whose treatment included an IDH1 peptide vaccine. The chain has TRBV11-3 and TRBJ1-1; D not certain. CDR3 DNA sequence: TGTGCCAGCAGCTTAGCGTCGGGCACTGAAGCTTTCTTT. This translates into CASSLASGTEAFF.